These 7 T cell receptor beta chains share one sample of origin, sequenced in a study of cytomegalovirus exposure and HLA in healthy donors. The primer mix had 60 Vbeta and 13 Jbeta primers. TCRdb keeps only in-frame clones here, not all; method: immunoSEQ multiplex PCR. The ten top clones account for 3.7%, within a sample of over 100,000 clones. Source material: PBMCs. These receptor sequences come from a man aged 30 to 45 in good health and CMV-seronegative.

The CDR3, as DNA: TGTGCCAGCTCACCACCGGGGGGTAGGAACACTGAAGCTTTCTTT. Translated: CASSPPGGRNTEAFF. The V and J genes are TRBV18 and TRBJ1-1; the D gene is possibly TRBD1 (5 bases). This CDR3 spans 15 amino acids. Trimming took 0 bases from V and 1 from J, leaving 9 bases between them. From germline, CDR1 is KGHSH and CDR2 LQKENI.

The chain couples TRBV7-6 to TRBJ1-6; unclear D gene. Germline V gene sequence: CDR1 SGHVS, CDR2 FNYEAQ. Trimming left V 0 bases short and J 2 bases short, with 8 bases between. The CDR3 has 16 residues. The CDR3: CASSLAVSAYNSPLHF. The CDR3 nucleotides are TGTGCCAGCAGCTTAGCGGTTTCAGCCTATAATTCACCCCTCCACTTT.

The chain employs TRBV27 and TRBJ2-3; D is ambiguous. Germline CDR1 is MNHEY and CDR2 is SMNVEV (reference sequence). CDR3 length equals 14 residues. V was cut by 1 base and J by 2 bases, with 7 bases left in between. Here the CDR3 DNA reads TGTGCCAGCAGTTTATTGGCAGACACAGATACGCAGTATTTT. Its translation: CASSLLADTDTQYF.

The gene calls are TRBV5-4 and TRBJ2-2; maybe TRBD2 (5 bases). V was trimmed by 5 bases and J by 1 base, leaving 12 bases between them. This CDR3 has 15 residues. Per the germline V gene, CDR1 is SGHNT and CDR2 is YYREEE (reference sequence). As DNA, the CDR3 is TGTGCCAGCAGGCCTAGTGGGAGGAACACCGGGGAGCTGTTTTTT. This encodes CASRPSGRNTGELFF.

This rearrangement joins TRBV11-3 to TRBJ2-1; D is possibly TRBD1 (7 bases). V lost 0 bases and J 4 bases, leaving 13 bases between the germline ends. This CDR3 region has 16 residues. Germline CDR1 SGHNT, CDR2 YENEEA. CDR3 loop: CASSLERDRDYNEQFF. The DNA for the CDR3 is TGTGCCAGCAGCTTAGAGCGGGACAGAGATTACAATGAGCAGTTCTTC.

The chain employs TRBV9 and TRBJ2-3; TRBD1 matches at 8 bases. The CDR3 contains 17 residues. V dropped 0 bases and J dropped 8; count of bases not matched to a gene: 14. Germline loops: CDR1 SGDLS, CDR2 YYNGEE. CDR3 residues: CASSVGGSGGPLFTQYF. CDR3 coding DNA: TGTGCCAGCAGCGTAGGAGGCTCAGGGGGCCCCCTTTTTACGCAGTATTTT. Looking up the rest from reference TRBV9 and TRBJ2-3 gives the full variable domain: DSGVTQTPKHLITATGQRVTLRCSPRSGDLSVYWYQQSLDQGLQFLIQYYNGEERAKGNILERFSAQQFPDLHSELNLSSLELGDSALYFCASSVGGSGGPLFTQYFGPGTRLTVL.

The V gene is TRBV2, the J gene TRBJ1-2; TRBD1 matches at 9 bases. CDR1 is SNHLY and CDR2 is FYNNEI in the germline V gene. V gave up 1 base and J gave up 5 bases; unmatched junction bases: 5. The CDR3 loop spans 15 amino acids. The CDR3: CASSEGGQGWYGYTF. The CDR3 DNA follows: TGTGCCAGCAGTGAAGGGGGACAGGGATGGTATGGCTACACCTTC.